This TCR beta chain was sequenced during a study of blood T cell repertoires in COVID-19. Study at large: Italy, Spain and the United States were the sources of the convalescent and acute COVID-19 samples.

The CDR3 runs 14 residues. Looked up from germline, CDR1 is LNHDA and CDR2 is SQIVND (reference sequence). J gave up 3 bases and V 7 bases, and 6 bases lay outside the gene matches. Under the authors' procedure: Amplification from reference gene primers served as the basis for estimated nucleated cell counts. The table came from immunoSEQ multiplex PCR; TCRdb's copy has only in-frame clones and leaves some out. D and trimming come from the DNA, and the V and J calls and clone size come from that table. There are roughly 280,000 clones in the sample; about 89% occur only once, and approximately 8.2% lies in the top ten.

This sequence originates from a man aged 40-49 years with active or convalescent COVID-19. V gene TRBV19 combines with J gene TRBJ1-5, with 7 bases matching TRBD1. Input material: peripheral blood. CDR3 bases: TGTGCCAGTACCGACAGGGCAACCAATCAGCCCCAGCATTTT. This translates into CASTDRATNQPQHF.